This T cell receptor beta chain was sequenced for a study of blood T cell repertoires in COVID-19. The wider study: Sources were T cells, B-cell-depleted T cells, or PBMCs; the material itself was cDNA or gDNA.

Here immunoSEQ multiplex PCR was the method, and the copy in TCRdb shows in-frame clones only, minus some. The profile shows 70,000 to 95,000 clones, over 90% of them singletons. CDR1 SGHTA and CDR2 FQGNSA come from the germline V gene. Trimming took 2 bases from V and 4 from J; bases not matched to a gene: 6. This CDR3 comprises 15 residues. The material sequenced was peripheral blood. This receptor was obtained from a human donor with active COVID-19. The donor label of this sample is uncertain. The J gene is TRBJ2-7, the V gene TRBV7-2; 9 nucleotides line up with TRBD1. DNA for the CDR3: TGTGCCAGCAGCTTAACCGGGACAGGGAGTTACGAGCAGTACTTC. Its protein is CASSLTGTGSYEQYF.